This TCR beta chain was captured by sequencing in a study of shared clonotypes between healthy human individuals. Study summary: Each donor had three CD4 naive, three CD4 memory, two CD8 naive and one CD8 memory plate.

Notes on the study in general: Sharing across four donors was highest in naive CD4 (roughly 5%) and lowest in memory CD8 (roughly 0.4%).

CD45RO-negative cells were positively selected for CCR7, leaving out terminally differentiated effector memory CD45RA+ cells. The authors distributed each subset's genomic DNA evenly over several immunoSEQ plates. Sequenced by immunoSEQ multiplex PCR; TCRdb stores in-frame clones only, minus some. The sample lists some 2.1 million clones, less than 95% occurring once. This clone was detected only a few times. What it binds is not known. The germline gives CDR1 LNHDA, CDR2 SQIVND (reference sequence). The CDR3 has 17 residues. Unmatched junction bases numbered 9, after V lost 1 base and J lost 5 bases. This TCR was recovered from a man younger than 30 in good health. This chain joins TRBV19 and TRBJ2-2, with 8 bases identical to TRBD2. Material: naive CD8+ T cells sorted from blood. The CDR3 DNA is TGTGCCAGTAGTATAGGCTCCGGGACTAGTGGGACCGGGGAGCTGTTTTTT. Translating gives CASSIGSGTSGTGELFF. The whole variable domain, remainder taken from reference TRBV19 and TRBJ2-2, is DGGITQSPKYLFRKEGQNVTLSCEQNLNHDAMYWYRQDPGQGLRLIYYSQIVNDFQKGDIAEGYSVSREKKESFPLTVTSAQKNPTAFYLCASSIGSGTSGTGELFFGEGSRLTVL.